This TCR beta chain was found in a study of shared clonotypes between healthy human individuals. The V and J ends lost 3 bases and 5 bases respectively, with 20 bases between them. CDR1 is SGDLS, CDR2 YYNGEE, per germline. CDR3 size: 16 residues. Sequencing used immunoSEQ multiplex PCR; TCRdb keeps in-frame clones, though not all of them. The data contain 2 million to 2.5 million clones, just under 95% of them seen just once; the ten biggest clones take up around 0.35%. The chain employs TRBV9 and TRBJ1-1; D possibly corresponds to TRBD1 (5 bases). The sample was naive CD4+ T cells from PBMCs. Subset in this sample: CD45RA+ positively selected. The TCR comes from a man aged 18 to 29 in good health. Some clones in this sample may be carry-over from other donors' samples. In DNA form, the CDR3 reads TGTGCCAGCAGCGGATCCCGCGGGGGGGACTCGACTGAAGCTTTCTTT. Translating it yields CASSGSRGGDSTEAFF.